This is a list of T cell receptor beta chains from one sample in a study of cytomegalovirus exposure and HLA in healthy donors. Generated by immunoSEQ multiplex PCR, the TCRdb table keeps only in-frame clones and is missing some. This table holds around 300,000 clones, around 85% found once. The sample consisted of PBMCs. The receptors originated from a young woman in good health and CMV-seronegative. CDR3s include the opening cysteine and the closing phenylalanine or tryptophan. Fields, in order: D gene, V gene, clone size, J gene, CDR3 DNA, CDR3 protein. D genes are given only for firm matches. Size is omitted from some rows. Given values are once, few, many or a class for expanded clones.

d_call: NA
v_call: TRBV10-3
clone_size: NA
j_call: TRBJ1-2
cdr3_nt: TGTGCCATCAGTGCATCGGAGGGCTACACCTTC
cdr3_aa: CAISASEGYTF

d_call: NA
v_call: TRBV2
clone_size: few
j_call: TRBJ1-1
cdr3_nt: TGTGCCAGCAGTGAACACCCTCCTATCGCTTTCTTT
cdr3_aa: CASSEHPPIAFF

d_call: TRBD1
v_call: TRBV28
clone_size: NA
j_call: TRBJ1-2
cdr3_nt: TGTGCCAGTCGGACAGGGGGCAATGGCTACACCTTC
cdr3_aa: CASRTGGNGYTF

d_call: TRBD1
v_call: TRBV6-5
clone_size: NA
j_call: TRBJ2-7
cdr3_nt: TGTGCCAGCAGTGCACCGGGACAGGGGCGTTACGAGCAGTACTTC
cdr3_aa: CASSAPGQGRYEQYF

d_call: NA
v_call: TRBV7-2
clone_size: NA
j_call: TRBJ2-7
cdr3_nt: TGTGCCAGCAGCTTAGCCCAGACCTACGAGCAGTACTTC
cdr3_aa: CASSLAQTYEQYF

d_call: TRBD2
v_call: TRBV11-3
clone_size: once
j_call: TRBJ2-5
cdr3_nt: TGTGCCAGCAGCCGCCGACTAGCGGGAGGGCCTGTAAAGACCCAGTACTTC
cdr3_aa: CASSRRLAGGPVKTQYF

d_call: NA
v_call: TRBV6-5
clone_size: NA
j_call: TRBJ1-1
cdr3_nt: TGTGCCAGCAGTTACTCGCGTCCGGAGGGCCCCTATAAATCTTTT
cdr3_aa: CASSYSRPEGPYKSF

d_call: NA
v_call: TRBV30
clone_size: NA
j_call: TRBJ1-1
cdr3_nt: TGTGCCTGGAGTGTACACCCGGGTATGAACACTGAAGCTTTCTTT
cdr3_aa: CAWSVHPGMNTEAFF

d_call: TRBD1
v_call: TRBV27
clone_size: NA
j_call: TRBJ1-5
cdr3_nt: TGTGCCAGCAGTATGGGACAGAGCCCCAATCAGCCCCAGCATTTT
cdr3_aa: CASSMGQSPNQPQHF

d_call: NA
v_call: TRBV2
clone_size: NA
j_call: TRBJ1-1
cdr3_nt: TGTGCCAGCAGCAAAAGAGGGGGGAACACTGAAGCTTTCTTT
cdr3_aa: CASSKRGGNTEAFF

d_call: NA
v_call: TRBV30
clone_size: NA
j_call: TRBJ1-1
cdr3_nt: TGTGCCTGGAGCCTACAGGGTAACACTGAAGCTTTCTTT
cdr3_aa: CAWSLQGNTEAFF

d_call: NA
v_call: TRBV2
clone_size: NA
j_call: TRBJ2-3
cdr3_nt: TGTGCCAGCAGTGTGTCTCCGCGGGATGGGTCAGATACGCAGTATTTT
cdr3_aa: CASSVSPRDGSDTQYF

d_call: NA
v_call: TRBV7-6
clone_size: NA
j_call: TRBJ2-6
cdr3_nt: TGTGCCAGCAGCTTAGGGTGGGGAGGATCCTCTGGGGCCAACGTCCTGACTTTC
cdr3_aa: CASSLGWGGSSGANVLTF

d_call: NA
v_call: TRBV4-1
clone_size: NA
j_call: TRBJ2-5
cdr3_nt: TGCGCCAGCAGCCAAGATCCCCCCGGGGACATACAAGAGACCCAGTACTTC
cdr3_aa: CASSQDPPGDIQETQYF

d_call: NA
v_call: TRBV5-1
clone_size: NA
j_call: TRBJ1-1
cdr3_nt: TGCGCCAGCAGCTGGGTCCCGGGGGGCACTGAAGCTTTCTTT
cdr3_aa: CASSWVPGGTEAFF

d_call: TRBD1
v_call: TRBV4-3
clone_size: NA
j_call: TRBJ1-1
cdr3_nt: TGCGCCAGCAGCCAGGGGACAGGTATGAACACTGAAGCTTTCTTT
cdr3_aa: CASSQGTGMNTEAFF

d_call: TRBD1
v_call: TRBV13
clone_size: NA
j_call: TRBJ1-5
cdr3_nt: TGTGCCAGCAGCCGTACAGGGGCCTTACGGAATCAGCCCCAGCATTTT
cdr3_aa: CASSRTGALRNQPQHF

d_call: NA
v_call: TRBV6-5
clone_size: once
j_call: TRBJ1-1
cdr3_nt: TGTGCCAGCAGTTACGCAGGGGCGAACACTGAAGCTTTCTTT
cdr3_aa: CASSYAGANTEAFF

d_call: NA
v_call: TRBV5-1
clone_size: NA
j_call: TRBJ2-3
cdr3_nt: TGCGCCAGCAGCTTGGCCGGGAACTGGGATACGCAGTATTTT
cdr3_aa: CASSLAGNWDTQYF

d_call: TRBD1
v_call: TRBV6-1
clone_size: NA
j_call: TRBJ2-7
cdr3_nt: TGTGCCAGCAGTGAAGCTGACAGGGTGGACGAGCAGTACTTC
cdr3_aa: CASSEADRVDEQYF